This T cell receptor beta chain stems from a study of OX40 agonist ivuxolimab in advanced cancers. Study overall: Ivuxolimab, an antibody acting as an agonist of OX40 (CD134), was used to treat patients.

Study-level findings and limits: Clonal expansion by week 6 occurred in CD4+ and CD8+ blood T cells (at 0.1 to 3.0 mg/kg).

CDR1 is LNHDA, CDR2 SQIVND, per germline (reference sequence). V gave up 7 bases and J gave up 11 bases; unmatched junction bases: 10. The CDR3 runs to 13 residues. In regard to this clone: The antigen is unknown.

Sequencing used immunoSEQ multiplex PCR; TCRdb keeps in-frame clones, though not all of them. The sample has about 100,000 clones, around 94% seen once. The receptor was isolated from an adult with an advanced solid tumor such as melanoma, head and neck, liver or kidney cancer. This rearrangement joins TRBV19 to TRBJ1-1; 10 bases line up with TRBD1. The input for sequencing was CD4+ or CD8+ T cells sorted from blood, taken in a trial of the OX40 agonist ivuxolimab. CDR3 bases: TGTGCCAGTAAGCTGGGACAGGGGAGTCAGGCTTTCTTT. Protein sequence: CASKLGQGSQAFF. The full variable domain, with the rest looked up from reference TRBV19 and TRBJ1-1, is DGGITQSPKYLFRKEGQNVTLSCEQNLNHDAMYWYRQDPGQGLRLIYYSQIVNDFQKGDIAEGYSVSREKKESFPLTVTSAQKNPTAFYLCASKLGQGSQAFFGQGTRLTVV.